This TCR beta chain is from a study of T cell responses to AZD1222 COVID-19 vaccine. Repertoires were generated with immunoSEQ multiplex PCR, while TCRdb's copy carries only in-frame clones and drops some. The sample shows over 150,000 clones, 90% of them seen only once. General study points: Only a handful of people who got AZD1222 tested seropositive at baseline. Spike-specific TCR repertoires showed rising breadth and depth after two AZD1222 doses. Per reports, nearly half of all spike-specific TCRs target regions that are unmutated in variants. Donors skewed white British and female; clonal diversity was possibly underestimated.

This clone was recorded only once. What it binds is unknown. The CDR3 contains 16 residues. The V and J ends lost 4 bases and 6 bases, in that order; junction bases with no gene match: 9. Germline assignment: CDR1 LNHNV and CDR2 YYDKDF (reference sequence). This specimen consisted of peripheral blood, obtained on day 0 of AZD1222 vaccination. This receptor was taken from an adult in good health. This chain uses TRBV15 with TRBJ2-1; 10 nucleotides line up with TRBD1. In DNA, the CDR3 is TGTGCCACCAGCATGGGACAGGGGCCCCTGAGCAATGAGCAGTTCTTC. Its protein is CATSMGQGPLSNEQFF.